Below are 9 T cell receptor beta chains sequenced from a single sample in a study of Ad26.COV2.S vaccination and SARS-CoV-2 variants. Assay used: immunoSEQ multiplex PCR; TCRdb lists only in-frame clones, some missing. Of approximately 480,000 clones listed, roughly 85% are singletons. Treatment defined: over 15 received Ad26.COV2.S at low or high dose, single or two shots; 5 received placebo; per-sample allocation not given. The study sampled participants on day 63 after the first vaccine or placebo injection. The sequences come from peripheral blood, collected in a trial of Ad26.COV2.S vaccine versus placebo. The receptors stem from a person aged 18-65 years who received the Ad26.COV2.S COVID-19 vaccine or a placebo.

The V call is TRBV3-1 (or the pseudogene TRBV3-2), the J call TRBJ2-1; D tentatively reads TRBD1 or TRBD2 (6 bases each). The CDR3 is made up of 12 amino acids. The V end was cut by 1 base, the J end by 10 bases, with 8 bases between. Germline V CDR1 and CDR2: LGHDT, YNNKEL (reference sequence). CDR3 DNA sequence: TGTGCCAGCAGCCAAGGGGGGGCAGAGCAGTTCTTC. Translated: CASSQGGAEQFF.

The chain is built from TRBV29-1 and TRBJ1-1, with D perhaps TRBD1 (6 bases). The CDR3 is made up of 14 amino acids. Deletions cut 3 bases from V and 1 base from J, with 12 bases between. Germline V gene data show CDR1 as SQVTM and CDR2 as ANQGSEA. The CDR3 sequence is CSVEIGGRNTEAFF. The CDR3 region has the DNA TGCAGCGTTGAGATTGGGGGCAGGAACACTGAAGCTTTCTTT. The whole variable domain, remainder taken from reference TRBV29-1 and TRBJ1-1, is SAVISQKPSRDICQRGTSLTIQCQVDSQVTMMFWYRQQPGQSLTLIATANQGSEATYESGFVIDKFPISRPNLTFSTLTVSNMSPEDSSIYLCSVEIGGRNTEAFFGQGTRLTVV.

The chain joins TRBV7-8 to TRBJ1-4; D gene unclear. The CDR3 length is 15 residues. Germline assignment: CDR1 SGHVS and CDR2 FQNEAQ. Between the trimmed V and J ends, which lost 5 bases and 0 bases, there was a span of 10 bases. The CDR3 DNA reads TGTGCCAGCAGCGTTCGACTGGCAACTAATGAAAAACTGTTTTTT. Amino acids: CASSVRLATNEKLFF.

The chain recombines TRBV25-1 with TRBJ2-4; 9 bases are a match to TRBD1. V dropped 5 bases and J dropped 3; count of bases not matched to a gene: 8. Germline V gene sequence: CDR1 MGHDK, CDR2 SYGVNS. The CDR3 is 16 residues long. CDR3 DNA: TGTGCCAGCAGTCCCTACAGGGGGCGCGGCAAAAACATTCAGTACTTC. This sequence encodes CASSPYRGRGKNIQYF. Drawing the rest from reference TRBV25-1 and TRBJ2-4, the complete variable domain is EADIYQTPRYLVIGTGKKITLECSQTMGHDKMYWYQQDPGMELHLIHYSYGVNSTEKGDLSSESTVSRIRTEHFPLTLESARPSHTSQYLCASSPYRGRGKNIQYFGAGTRLSVL.

J is TRBJ2-1 and V is TRBV2; D is possibly TRBD2 (6 bases). Germline lookup yields CDR1 SNHLY and CDR2 FYNNEI. The CDR3 is made up of 15 amino acids. V lost 7 bases and J lost 8, with 21 bases in between. This CDR3 reads CASNNLRDFMYEQFF. In nucleotides, the CDR3 is TGTGCCAGCAACAATCTACGGGACTTTATGTATGAGCAGTTCTTC.

The chain joins TRBV9 to TRBJ2-3, with D unclear. V gave up 3 bases and J gave up 8 bases, with 25 bases separating them. Per the germline V gene, CDR1 is SGDLS and CDR2 is YYNGEE. CDR3 length equals 17 residues. CDR3 amino acids: CASSADPPGRVLVTQYF. CDR3 bases: TGTGCCAGCAGCGCCGACCCCCCCGGTCGAGTTTTGGTTACGCAGTATTTT.

This sequence joins TRBV28 and TRBJ2-7; 10 nucleotides align to TRBD1. CDR3 length equals 15 residues. V shed 6 bases and J 6 bases; nucleotides not matched to a gene: 11. Germline assignment: CDR1 MDHEN and CDR2 SYDVKM. CDR3 sequence: CASSYPGQGSLEQYF. The CDR3 DNA is TGTGCCAGCAGCTATCCGGGACAGGGGTCTCTCGAGCAGTACTTC.

The CDR3 is CASSPPGGGMGNSPLHF. The CDR3 DNA sequence: TGCGCCAGCAGCCCCCCAGGGGGGGGGATGGGGAATTCACCCCTCCACTTT. The chain uses TRBV4-1 and TRBJ1-6, with 7 bases matching TRBD1. This CDR3 comprises 17 residues. Trimming took 4 bases from V and 7 from J; bases not matched to a gene: 13. Germline V gene lookup returns CDR1 MGHRA and CDR2 YSYEKL.

J is TRBJ2-1 and V is TRBV29-1; D possibly corresponds to TRBD2 (6 bases). The germline V and J ends were trimmed by 6 bases and 2 bases, with 17 bases remaining between them. Germline CDR1 SQVTM, CDR2 ANQGSEA. The CDR3 consists of 15 residues. The CDR3 loop reads CSVSRASVTYNEQFF. Written as DNA, the CDR3 is TGCAGCGTCTCACGGGCTAGCGTAACCTACAATGAGCAGTTCTTC.